This T cell receptor beta chain was found in a study of blood T cell repertoires in COVID-19. Turning to the study itself: Samples representing acute and convalescent COVID-19 were sourced from the United States, Italy and Spain.

Only in-frame clones appear in the TCRdb table, and some are missing; sequencing was by immunoSEQ multiplex PCR. The top ten clones hold about 1.9% of a sample with under 300,000 clones, 90% to 95% of them seen once. The CDR3 consists of 14 residues. Germline assignment: CDR1 SGHAT and CDR2 FQDESV (reference sequence). Deletions cut 7 bases from V and 1 base from J, with 13 bases between. The sample was PBMCs or T cells enriched from blood (not recorded which). The clonotype originates from a woman between 18 and 30 years old who had recovered from COVID-19. This sequence joins TRBV11-1 and TRBJ1-1; D is undetermined. CDR3 region: CASTLTNRNTEAFF. In nucleotides, the CDR3 is TGTGCCAGCACCCTAACGAACAGGAACACTGAAGCTTTCTTT. The whole variable domain, remainder taken from reference TRBV11-1 and TRBJ1-1, is EAEVAQSPRYKITEKSQAVAFWCDPISGHATLYWYRQILGQGPELLVQFQDESVVDDSQLPKDRFSAERLKGVDSTLKIQPAELGDSAMYLCASTLTNRNTEAFFGQGTRLTVV.